This T cell receptor (beta chain) was retrieved from a study of metastatic and nonmetastatic thyroid tumors. As for the study in general: Thyroid patients, malignant and benign, had repertoires compared across blood and tumor or nodule tissue.

In the authors' methods: For papillary thyroid cancer, a distant-metastasis classifier was constructed from CDR3 differences observed across clinicopathological groups. TCRdb re-called the PCR reads via MiXCR. The V and J calls reflect TCRdb's pipeline rather than the authors' work. The table records about 11,000 clones, about 31% of them present only once. Thyroid surgery was performed in patients who had received no treatment beforehand. V was shortened by 7 bases and J by 7 bases, with 13 bases between the two germline ends. CDR1 MNHNS and CDR2 SASEGT come from the germline V gene. The CDR3 is made up of 12 amino acids. This clone was counted between two and nine times.

The specimen was tumor tissue. This sequence was found in a female donor with papillary thyroid cancer or a benign thyroid nodule (not recorded which). Some clones in this sample may be carry-over from other donors' samples. V gene TRBV6-1 combines with J gene TRBJ1-2; D gene unclear. Written as DNA, the CDR3 is TGTGCCAGCAACGAGGGATATGGTGGCTACACCTTC. It encodes CASNEGYGGYTF.